The next 23 T cell receptor beta chains were all read from a single sample in a study of cytomegalovirus exposure and HLA in healthy donors. In the PCR, 60 Vbeta and 13 Jbeta primers were used. Measured with immunoSEQ multiplex PCR; TCRdb has only the in-frame clones, and not every one. Of about 180,000 clones in the sample, 65% to 85% are singletons; the top ten hold 1.2%. Sequencing was performed on PBMCs. Every receptor here comes from a boy between 2 and 10 years old in good health and CMV-seronegative.

DNA of the CDR3: TGTGCCAGCAGCCCCGGCCTAGCGAAAGAGACCCAGTACTTC. Residues: CASSPGLAKETQYF. This chain uses TRBV7-6 with TRBJ2-5; possible D gene TRBD2, 6 bases. The CDR3 length is 14 residues. V was pared by 5 bases and J by 3 bases, with 13 bases between. Germline V gives CDR1 SGHVS, CDR2 FNYEAQ. The complete variable domain, with remaining parts taken from reference TRBV7-6 and TRBJ2-5, reads GAGVSQSPRYKVTKRGQDVALRCDPISGHVSLYWYRQALGQGPEFLTYFNYEAQQDKSGLPNDRFSAERPEGSISTLTIQRTEQRDSAMYRCASSPGLAKETQYFGPGTRLLVL.

This clone has only a few counts. The chain has TRBV5-6 and TRBJ1-5; D is undetermined. The CDR3 runs 15 residues. Trimming took 0 bases from V and 3 from J, leaving 10 bases between them. Germline-derived CDR1 and CDR2 are SGHDT and YYEEEE. In nucleotides, the CDR3 is TGTGCCAGCAGCTTGGGAGGGAATAACAATCAGCCCCAGCATTTT. This encodes CASSLGGNNNQPQHF. Full variable domain (remainder filled in from reference TRBV5-6 and TRBJ1-5): DAGVTQSPTHLIKTRGQQVTLRCSPKSGHDTVSWYQQALGQGPQFIFQYYEEEERQRGNFPDRFSGHQFPNYSSELNVNALLLGDSALYLCASSLGGNNNQPQHFGDGTRLSIL.

The chain uses TRBV9 and TRBJ1-5; 7 bases map to TRBD1. V was clipped by 3 bases and J by 7 bases; unmatched bases: 7. The CDR3 has 14 residues. Per the germline V gene, CDR1 is SGDLS and CDR2 is YYNGEE. CDR3 nucleotides: TGTGCCAGCAGCGAGGATGACAGGGAACAGCCCCAGCATTTT. This sequence encodes CASSEDDREQPQHF.

The CDR3 region has the DNA TGTGCCAGCAGGACTAGCGTGGGCTCCGGGGAGACCCAGTACTTC. Its protein product is CASRTSVGSGETQYF. This rearrangement joins TRBV7-2 to TRBJ2-5, with TRBD2 matching 8 bases. The length of the CDR3 is 15 residues. J lost 5 bases, V lost 6 bases, and 11 bases had no gene match. Per germline, CDR1 SGHTA and CDR2 FQGNSA.

The chain couples TRBV6-1 to TRBJ1-2; 8 nucleotides line up with TRBD1. The CDR3 sequence is 14 residues long. Germline values: CDR1 MNHNS, CDR2 SASEGT. Unmatched junction bases numbered 6, after V lost 7 bases and J lost 2 bases. The CDR3 region has the DNA TGTGCCAGCAATCAGGGGGCTAGCAACTATGGCTACACCTTC. It yields the protein CASNQGASNYGYTF.

This clone was seen just once. This rearrangement joins TRBV7-9 to TRBJ2-1, with 9 bases lining up with TRBD1. V lost 6 bases, J lost 4 bases, and 10 bases stayed unmatched. The CDR3 runs to 16 residues. Germline assignment: CDR1 SEHNR and CDR2 FQNEAQ (reference sequence). CDR3 nucleotides: TGTGCCAGCAGTTTTCCCGGGACAGGGACATACAATGAGCAGTTCTTC. Amino acid sequence: CASSFPGTGTYNEQFF.

The chain recombines TRBV5-6 with TRBJ2-7; D may be TRBD2 (5 bases). CDR1 SGHDT and CDR2 YYEEEE come from the germline V gene. V shed 4 bases and J shed 4 bases, with 12 bases lying between them. This CDR3 region has 13 residues. The chain's CDR3 is CASSPLASYEQYF. As DNA, the CDR3 is TGTGCCAGCAGCCCCCTAGCTAGTTACGAGCAGTACTTC.

On this clone: Other DNA sequences from this sample encode an identical CDR3 as well. The V call is TRBV5-1, the J call TRBJ1-4, with TRBD1 matching over 8 bases. V shed 3 bases and J 5 bases; nucleotides not matched to a gene: 3. The CDR3 has 14 amino acids. Germline CDR1 SGHRS, CDR2 YFSETQ. The CDR3 protein is CASSSGTGNEKLFF. CDR3 nucleotides: TGCGCCAGCAGCTCCGGGACAGGCAATGAAAAACTGTTTTTT.

This clone has only a few counts. The chain is built from TRBV7-2 and TRBJ1-2; 9 bases align to TRBD1. Germline CDR1 SGHTA, CDR2 FQGNSA. V shed 6 bases, J shed 6 bases, and the junction held 8 bases outside the gene matches. This CDR3 region has 14 residues. DNA of the CDR3: TGTGCCAGCAGACCGACAGGGGGAATTCATGGCTACACCTTC. Encoded protein: CASRPTGGIHGYTF.

The chain links TRBV2 to TRBJ2-3; 8 nucleotides match TRBD2. The CDR3 sequence is 16 residues long. Germline loops: CDR1 SNHLY, CDR2 FYNNEI. Unmatched junction bases numbered 5, after V lost 3 bases and J lost 0 bases. This chain's CDR3 is CASSEPRGGSTDTQYF. CDR3 DNA: TGTGCCAGCAGTGAGCCCCGGGGGGGCAGCACAGATACGCAGTATTTT.

This chain connects TRBV7-2 to TRBJ2-3; 8 nucleotides agree with TRBD2. Trimming at V came to 2 bases and at J to 4 bases, leaving 17 bases not matched to a gene. Germline loops: CDR1 SGHTA, CDR2 FQGNSA. This CDR3 contains 19 residues. CDR3 DNA sequence: TGTGCCAGCAGCTTAAGGACTAGCTATAGCCCGTGGTTACCAGATACGCAGTATTTT. It yields the protein CASSLRTSYSPWLPDTQYF.

CDR3 loop: CASSAGQVNSPLHF. CDR3 in DNA: TGTGCCAGCAGCGCCGGACAGGTTAATTCACCCCTCCACTTT. This chain connects TRBV5-8 to TRBJ1-6, with 7 bases aligning to TRBD1. This CDR3 comprises 14 residues. V shed 4 bases, J shed 6 bases, and the junction held 4 bases outside the gene matches. Germline CDR1 and CDR2: SGHTS and YDEGEE.

V usage is TRBV29-1 and J usage is TRBJ2-3, with 10 positions matching TRBD2. CDR3 length: 14 amino acids. After removal of 5 bases from V and 3 bases from J, the junction contained 5 bases not matched to a gene. In germline, CDR1 is SQVTM, CDR2 ANQGSEA. The CDR3 protein is CSVPTSGVTDTQYF. CDR3 in DNA: TGCAGCGTTCCTACTAGCGGGGTAACAGATACGCAGTATTTT.

The rearrangement links TRBV9 to TRBJ2-3; perhaps TRBD2 as D (6 bases). The germline gives CDR1 SGDLS, CDR2 YYNGEE. V was trimmed by 0 bases and J by 0 bases, leaving 8 bases between them. The length of the CDR3 is 15 residues. CDR3 sequence: CASSVEGTSTDTQYF. The CDR3 DNA follows: TGTGCCAGCAGCGTAGAAGGGACTAGCACAGATACGCAGTATTTT.

V and J are TRBV4-1 and TRBJ2-6, with 11 positions matching TRBD2. V shed 1 base and J 0 bases; nucleotides not matched to a gene: 2. This CDR3 contains 18 residues. Germline values: CDR1 MGHRA, CDR2 YSYEKL. Written as DNA, the CDR3 is TGCGCCAGCAGCCAAGGACTAGCGGGGCACTCTGGGGCCAACGTCCTGACTTTC. It encodes CASSQGLAGHSGANVLTF.

The rearrangement uses TRBV27 and TRBJ2-7; maybe TRBD1 (5 bases). The germline V and J ends were trimmed by 5 bases and 1 base, with 15 bases remaining between them. CDR3 length: 15 amino acids. Germline CDR1 and CDR2: MNHEY and SMNVEV (reference sequence). The CDR3 DNA sequence: TGTGCCAGCAGTCCCCCCCCCTCAGGGTCCTACGAGCAGTACGTC. It yields the protein CASSPPPSGSYEQYV.

The chain is built from TRBV4-1 and TRBJ1-2; D gene uncertain. Trimming shortened V by 0 bases and J by 5 bases, and 7 bases separated the two germline ends. This CDR3 spans 13 amino acids. Germline CDR1 is MGHRA and CDR2 is YSYEKL. The DNA for the CDR3 is TGCGCCAGCAGCCAAGAGGCGGGTTATGGCTACACCTTC. Its translation: CASSQEAGYGYTF.

The chain employs TRBV6-1 and TRBJ1-1, with a weak D call TRBD1 (6 bases). V was cut by 4 bases and J by 0 bases, with 24 bases left in between. CDR1 MNHNS and CDR2 SASEGT come from the germline V gene. This CDR3 has 19 residues. CDR3 sequence (DNA): TGTGCCAGCAGTGGTCGAGAGGGGCTACTACAGGGCATGAACACTGAAGCTTTCTTT. It yields the protein CASSGREGLLQGMNTEAFF.

The chain recombines TRBV5-8 with TRBJ1-2, with 12 nucleotides matching TRBD1. The CDR3 runs 17 residues. Germline CDR1 and CDR2: SGHTS and YDEGEE. V gave up 2 bases and J gave up 5 bases; unmatched junction bases: 10. The CDR3 here is CASSLLGQGAPKYGYTF. The CDR3, as DNA: TGTGCCAGCAGCTTACTGGGACAGGGGGCTCCAAAGTATGGCTACACCTTC.

The chain has TRBV9 and TRBJ1-1, with 9 bases fitting TRBD1. The germline V gene has CDR1 SGDLS and CDR2 YYNGEE. The V and J ends lost 3 bases and 1 base, in that order; junction bases with no gene match: 4. The CDR3 loop spans 15 amino acids. DNA of the CDR3: TGTGCCAGCAGCGCCGGGACAGGGAAGAACACTGAAGCTTTCTTT. Translation gives CASSAGTGKNTEAFF.

This chain connects TRBV5-1 to TRBJ2-5; perhaps TRBD1 as D (5 bases). The CDR3 consists of 15 residues. V was pared by 4 bases and J by 1 base, with 14 bases between. Per germline, CDR1 SGHRS and CDR2 YFSETQ. The CDR3 spells CASSPSFGAQETQYF. CDR3 coding DNA: TGCGCCAGCAGCCCCTCCTTTGGGGCCCAAGAGACCCAGTACTTC.

This clone was seen a handful of times. The chain links TRBV19 to TRBJ1-6; D might be TRBD1 (5 bases). Trimming cost V 4 bases and J 6 bases, with 16 bases left between them. There are 16 residues in the CDR3. CDR1 is LNHDA and CDR2 is SQIVND in the germline V gene (reference sequence). The CDR3 DNA follows: TGTGCCAGTAGTACTCAGGGATTGACCGGTAATTCACCCCTCCACTTT. This gives the protein CASSTQGLTGNSPLHF.

This chain joins TRBV28 and TRBJ1-3; maybe TRBD1 (6 bases). The CDR3 covers 15 residues. Trimming took off 1 base at V and 0 bases at J, with 7 bases between the two ends. The germline CDR1 and CDR2 sequences are MDHEN and SYDVKM. As DNA, the CDR3 is TGTGCCAGCAGTTTATTAGGGGGCTCTGGAAACACCATATATTTT. As protein: CASSLLGGSGNTIYF.